These 10 T cell receptor beta chains originate from one sample sequenced in a study of blood T cell repertoires in COVID-19. Here immunoSEQ multiplex PCR was the method, and the copy in TCRdb shows in-frame clones only, minus some. The table has 150,000 to 200,000 clones, approximately 91% seen once. Sequenced input: peripheral blood. The receptors come from a man younger than 30 with acute or convalescent COVID-19.

The chain links TRBV30 to TRBJ2-1, with D possibly TRBD2 on 6 matching bases. The CDR3 loop spans 18 amino acids. Trimming shortened V by 0 bases and J by 0 bases, and 18 bases separated the two germline ends. CDR1 GTSNPN and CDR2 SVGIG come from the germline V gene (reference sequence). The CDR3 bases are TGTGCCTGGAGTGTACGTCCCTTCGCCGGGGGCTCCTACAATGAGCAGTTCTTC. This encodes CAWSVRPFAGGSYNEQFF.

Details on this clone: Other DNA sequences within the sample encode an identical CDR3. The J gene is TRBJ1-1, the V gene TRBV7-9; TRBD1 is a possible D gene (5 bases). The CDR3 runs to 13 residues. Trimming pared 3 bases from V and 3 bases from J, leaving 8 bases between. Germline V gene lookup returns CDR1 SEHNR and CDR2 FQNEAQ (reference sequence). The CDR3 loop is CASSLEGDTEAFF. CDR3 bases: TGTGCCAGCAGCTTGGAAGGGGACACTGAAGCTTTCTTT.

The V and J genes are TRBV5-1 and TRBJ2-1; 14 positions agree with TRBD2. There are 15 residues in the CDR3. Germline V CDR1 and CDR2: SGHRS, YFSETQ. V shed 4 bases and J 7 bases; nucleotides not matched to a gene: 4. CDR3 sequence reads: CASSGLAGGVNEQFF. CDR3 nucleotide sequence: TGCGCCAGCAGCGGACTAGCGGGAGGTGTAAATGAGCAGTTCTTC. The full variable domain, its missing parts supplied by reference TRBV5-1 and TRBJ2-1, is KAGVTQTPRYLIKTRGQQVTLSCSPISGHRSVSWYQQTPGQGLQFLFEYFSETQRNKGNFPGRFSGRQFSNSRSEMNVSTLELGDSALYLCASSGLAGGVNEQFFGPGTRLTVL.

This clone is a singleton in its sample. This sequence joins TRBV9 and TRBJ2-1, with 8 bases that match TRBD2. Per germline, CDR1 SGDLS and CDR2 YYNGEE. V gave up 2 bases and J gave up 7 bases; unmatched junction bases: 14. This CDR3 spans 17 amino acids. As DNA, the CDR3 is TGTGCCAGCAGCGTTACCTTCCGAACCGGGGGGGCAAATGAGCAGTTCTTC. Translating it yields CASSVTFRTGGANEQFF.

V usage is TRBV4-2 and J usage is TRBJ2-3, with 10 bases matching TRBD2. V lost 4 bases and J lost 2; bases outside the gene matches: 6. This CDR3 region has 16 residues. The V gene's germline CDR1 is LGHNA and CDR2 YNFKEQ. This CDR3 reads CASSPWLAGATDTQYF. The CDR3, as DNA: TGTGCCAGCAGCCCGTGGCTAGCGGGGGCCACAGATACGCAGTATTTT.

The chain has TRBV18 and TRBJ1-3, with a weak D call TRBD1 (5 bases). With 3 bases removed from V and 4 bases from J, the gap between germline ends came to 10 bases. Germline CDR1 reads KGHSH; CDR2 reads LQKENI. The CDR3 totals 14 residues. For the CDR3, the DNA is TGTGCCAGCTCACCGACGGGGGACGGAAACACCATATATTTT. Its translation: CASSPTGDGNTIYF.

This clone was found once. The chain links TRBV27 to TRBJ1-4, with TRBD1 identical over 8 bases. The CDR3 loop spans 15 amino acids. Germline CDR1 reads MNHEY; CDR2 reads SMNVEV (reference sequence). The V gene end was trimmed by 5 bases and the J gene end by 6 bases; junction bases not matched to a gene: 8. The DNA for the CDR3 is TGTGCCAGCAGTAAGTCGGACAGGGACTATGAAAAACTGTTTTTT. Translation gives CASSKSDRDYEKLFF.

The chain joins TRBV6-5 to TRBJ2-6; 8 positions match TRBD1. Germline V gene sequence: CDR1 MNHEY, CDR2 SVGAGI. V lost 7 bases, J lost 0 bases, and 2 bases stayed unmatched. The CDR3 consists of 15 residues. The CDR3 region is CASNTGGSGANVLTF. CDR3 coding DNA: TGTGCCAGCAATACAGGGGGCTCTGGGGCCAACGTCCTGACTTTC.

This chain joins TRBV5-1 and TRBJ2-7; 11 bases agree with TRBD2. With 2 bases clipped from V and 4 bases from J, the junction kept 14 bases outside the gene matches. Germline loops: CDR1 SGHRS, CDR2 YFSETQ. The CDR3 runs to 18 residues. CDR3 sequence reads: CASSFGAPGASGGYEQYF. CDR3 DNA sequence: TGCGCCAGCAGCTTTGGGGCCCCCGGGGCTAGCGGGGGGTACGAGCAGTACTTC.

The chain links TRBV24-1 to TRBJ1-2, with TRBD1 matching 7 bases. In germline, CDR1 is KGHDR, CDR2 SFDVKD. CDR3 length: 15 amino acids. V gave up 3 bases and J gave up 0 bases; unmatched junction bases: 3. CDR3 DNA sequence: TGTGCCACCAGTGATGACAGGGAAACTAACTATGGCTACACCTTC. Residues: CATSDDRETNYGYTF.